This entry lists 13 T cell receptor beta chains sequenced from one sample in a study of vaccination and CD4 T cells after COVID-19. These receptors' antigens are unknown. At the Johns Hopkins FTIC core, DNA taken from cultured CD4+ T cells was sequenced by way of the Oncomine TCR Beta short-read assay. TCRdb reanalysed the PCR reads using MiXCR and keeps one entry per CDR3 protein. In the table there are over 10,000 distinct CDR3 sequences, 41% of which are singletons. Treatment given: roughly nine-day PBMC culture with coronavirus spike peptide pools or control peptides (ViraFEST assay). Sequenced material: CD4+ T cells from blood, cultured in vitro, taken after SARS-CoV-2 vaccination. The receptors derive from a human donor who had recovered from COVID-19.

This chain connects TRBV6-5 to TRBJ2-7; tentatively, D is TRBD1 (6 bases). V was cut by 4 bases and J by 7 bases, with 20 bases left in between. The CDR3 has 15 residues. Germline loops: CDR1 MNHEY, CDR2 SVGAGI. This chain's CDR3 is CASSFSGQPTVEQYF. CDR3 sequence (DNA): TGTGCCAGCAGTTTTTCAGGACAGCCGACTGTAGAGCAGTACTTC.

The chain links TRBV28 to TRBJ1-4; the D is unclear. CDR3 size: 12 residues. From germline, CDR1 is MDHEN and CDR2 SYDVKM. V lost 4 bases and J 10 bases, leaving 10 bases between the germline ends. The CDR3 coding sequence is TGTGCCAGCAGTTGGACTGAGGGAAAACTGTTTTTT. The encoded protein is CASSWTEGKLFF.

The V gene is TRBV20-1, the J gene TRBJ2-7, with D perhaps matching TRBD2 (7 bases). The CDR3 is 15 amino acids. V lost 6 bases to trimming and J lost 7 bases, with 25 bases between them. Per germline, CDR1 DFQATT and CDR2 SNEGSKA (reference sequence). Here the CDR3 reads CSAARGANPSGEQYF. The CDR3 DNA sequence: TGCAGTGCGGCCCGGGGGGCCAATCCATCCGGAGAGCAGTACTTC.

The CDR3 spells CASGLVPAGNQPQHF. The DNA of the CDR3 is TGTGCTAGTGGTTTGGTACCGGCGGGCAATCAGCCCCAGCATTTT. The chain combines TRBV12-5 with TRBJ1-5; D ambiguous. The ends were cut back, 0 bases at V and 2 bases at J, with 8 bases in the middle. The CDR3 is 15 amino acids. Germline V gene sequence: CDR1 LGHNT, CDR2 FRNRAP.

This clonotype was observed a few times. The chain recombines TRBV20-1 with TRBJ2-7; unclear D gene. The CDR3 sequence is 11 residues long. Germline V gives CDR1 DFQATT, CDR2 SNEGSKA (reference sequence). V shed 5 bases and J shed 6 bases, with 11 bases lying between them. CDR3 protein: CSAYHFSEQYF. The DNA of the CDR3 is TGCAGTGCTTACCACTTCTCCGAGCAGTACTTC.

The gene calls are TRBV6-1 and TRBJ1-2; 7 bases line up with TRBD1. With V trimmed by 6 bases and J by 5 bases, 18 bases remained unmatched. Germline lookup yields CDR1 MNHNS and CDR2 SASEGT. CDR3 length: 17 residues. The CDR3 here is CASSHSGTERLGYGYTF. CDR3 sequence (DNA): TGTGCCAGCAGCCACTCCGGGACAGAGCGACTTGGGTATGGCTACACCTTC.

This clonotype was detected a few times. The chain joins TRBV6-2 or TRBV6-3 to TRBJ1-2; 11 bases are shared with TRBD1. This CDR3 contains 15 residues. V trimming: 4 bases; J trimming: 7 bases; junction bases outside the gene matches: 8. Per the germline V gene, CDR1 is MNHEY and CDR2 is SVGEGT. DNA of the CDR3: TGTGCCAGCAGTTCCCTCGGACAGGGGGCAGTTGGCTACACCTTC. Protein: CASSSLGQGAVGYTF.

DNA for the CDR3: TGTGCCAGCAGCCCACCGACTAGCGCATACTACGAGCAGTACTTC. It translates to CASSPPTSAYYEQYF. J is TRBJ2-7 and V is TRBV7-8, with 8 positions matching TRBD2. The CDR3 is 15 residues long. Germline CDR1 is SGHVS and CDR2 is FQNEAQ. With V trimmed by 5 bases and J by 3 bases, 9 bases remained unmatched.

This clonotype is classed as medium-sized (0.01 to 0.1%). The CDR3 protein is CASTGTGDYEQYF. For the CDR3, the DNA is TGTGCCAGCACCGGGACAGGGGACTACGAGCAGTACTTC. The genes are TRBV27 and TRBJ2-7, with 10 bases that match TRBD1. CDR1 and CDR2 (germline): MNHEY, SMNVEV (reference sequence). The CDR3 consists of 13 residues. Trimming removed 7 bases from V and 3 bases from J; junction bases left unmatched: 3.

CDR3 bases: TGTGCCAGCAGCTCCTACAGCGGGACACACACCGGGGAGCTGTTTTTT. Its protein is CASSSYSGTHTGELFF. The chain joins TRBV7-2 to TRBJ2-2, with D maybe TRBD2 (7 bases). CDR1 and CDR2 (germline): SGHTA, FQGNSA. Deletions cut 4 bases from V and 3 bases from J, with 15 bases between. The CDR3 totals 16 residues.

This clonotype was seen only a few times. The CDR3 loop reads CASSDGQPQHF. The DNA for the CDR3 is TGTGCCAGCAGTGATGGACAGCCCCAGCATTTT. The chain combines TRBV2 with TRBJ1-5, with D unclear. The length of the CDR3 is 11 residues. Trimming took off 3 bases at V and 7 bases at J, with 4 bases between the two ends. Germline V CDR1 and CDR2: SNHLY, FYNNEI.

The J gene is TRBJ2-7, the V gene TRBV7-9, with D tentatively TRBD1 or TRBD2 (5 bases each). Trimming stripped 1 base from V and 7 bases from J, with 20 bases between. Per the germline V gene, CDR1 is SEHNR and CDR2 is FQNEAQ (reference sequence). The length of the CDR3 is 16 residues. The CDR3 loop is CASSLDYFGTPPEQYF. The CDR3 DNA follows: TGTGCCAGCAGCTTAGACTATTTCGGGACGCCTCCGGAGCAGTACTTC.

The CDR3 DNA sequence: TGTGCCAGCAGCCGACAGCACTACGAGCAGTACTTC. It encodes CASSRQHYEQYF. J is TRBJ2-7 and V is TRBV7-2; a weak D match, TRBD1 (5 bases). Germline V gene sequence: CDR1 SGHTA, CDR2 FQGNSA. CDR3 size: 12 residues. Trimming removed 5 bases from V and 3 bases from J, with 8 bases in between. Full variable domain (rest looked up from reference TRBV7-2 and TRBJ2-7): GAGVSQSPSNKVTEKGKDVELRCDPISGHTALYWYRQSLGQGLEFLIYFQGNSAPDKSGLPSDRFSAERTGGSVSTLTIQRTQQEDSAVYLCASSRQHYEQYFGPGTRLTVT.